The 13 T cell receptor beta chains in this list originate from one sample, sequenced in a study of shared clonotypes between healthy human individuals. The protocol was immunoSEQ multiplex PCR, while the TCRdb copy is restricted to in-frame clones and leaves out a portion. The repertoire holds some 1,100,000 clones, with around three quarters as singletons. Input material: memory CD4+ T cells from PBMCs. Subset given: CD45RA-negative fraction. The receptor source for this set is a man between 18 and 35 years old in good health. Some clones in this sample may be carry-over from other donors' samples.

V usage is TRBV7-9 and J usage is TRBJ2-1; maybe TRBD2 (6 bases). There are 13 residues in the CDR3. CDR1 is SEHNR, CDR2 FQNEAQ, per germline (reference sequence). Trimming shortened V by 2 bases and J by 10 bases, and 12 bases separated the two germline ends. This CDR3 is CASSLLSLAEQFF. For the CDR3, the DNA is TGTGCCAGCAGCTTATTAAGTCTAGCGGAGCAGTTCTTC.

The V gene is TRBV6-6, the J gene TRBJ2-1, with 8 bases identical to TRBD1. With 7 bases clipped from V and 5 bases from J, the junction kept 10 bases outside the gene matches. Germline lookup yields CDR1 MNHNY and CDR2 SVGAGI (reference sequence). This CDR3 comprises 15 residues. Here the CDR3 DNA reads TGTGCCAGCACCGAGGGCCCACAGGGGGACAATGAGCAGTTCTTC. This codes for CASTEGPQGDNEQFF.

This chain links TRBV15 with TRBJ2-7; TRBD1 agrees at 9 bases. The CDR3 runs to 15 residues. Trimming at V came to 1 base and at J to 6 bases, leaving 7 bases not matched to a gene. Looked up from germline, CDR1 is LNHNV and CDR2 is YYDKDF (reference sequence). The chain's CDR3 is CATSRASGTGTEQYF. The CDR3 DNA is TGTGCCACCAGCAGAGCATCCGGGACAGGGACCGAGCAGTACTTC.

This clone was detected a few times. The chain links TRBV18 to TRBJ2-1, with 9 bases fitting TRBD2. With 0 bases clipped from V and 8 bases from J, the junction kept 8 bases outside the gene matches. The CDR3 is 16 residues long. CDR1 is KGHSH and CDR2 is LQKENI in the germline V gene. CDR3 sequence: CASSPPGSSGSDEQFF. In nucleotides, the CDR3 is TGTGCCAGCTCACCACCGGGGAGTAGCGGGAGCGATGAGCAGTTCTTC. Together with reference TRBV18 and TRBJ2-1, the CDR3 gives the full variable domain: NAGVMQNPRHLVRRRGQEARLRCSPMKGHSHVYWYRQLPEEGLKFMVYLQKENIIDESGMPKERFSAEFPKEGPSILRIQQVVRGDSAAYFCASSPPGSSGSDEQFFGPGTRLTVL.

The chain employs TRBV19 and TRBJ2-1, with D perhaps matching TRBD1 (5 bases). V was clipped by 5 bases and J by 8 bases, with 13 bases between them. The germline V gene has CDR1 LNHDA and CDR2 SQIVND (reference sequence). The CDR3 runs to 13 residues. CDR3 in DNA: TGTGCCAGTAGTCCGACAGACAGATATGAGCAGTTCTTC. Translation: CASSPTDRYEQFF.

The chain is built from TRBV6-6 and TRBJ2-7; the match to TRBD2 covers 7 bases. The CDR3 is made up of 15 amino acids. V dropped 2 bases and J dropped 2; count of bases not matched to a gene: 6. Germline V CDR1 and CDR2: MNHNY, SVGAGI (reference sequence). CDR3 coding DNA: TGTGCCAGCAGTTACCCGGGCGGGGGAACCTACGAGCAGTACTTC. Its translation: CASSYPGGGTYEQYF.

As regards this clone: One junction end disagrees with the germline gene, perhaps due to a read error. This chain joins TRBV6-1 and TRBJ2-1; the D is unclear. Germline assignment: CDR1 MNHNS and CDR2 SASEGT. The CDR3 length is 13 residues. This CDR3 reads CAISESNSPEQFF. As DNA, the CDR3 is TGTGCCATCAGTGAGTCAAACAGCCCTGAGCAGTTCTTC.

The genes are TRBV4-2 and TRBJ2-4; TRBD2 matches 7 bases. Germline lookup yields CDR1 LGHNA and CDR2 YNFKEQ. With 3 bases clipped from V and 8 bases from J, the junction kept 10 bases outside the gene matches. The CDR3 is 15 residues long. In DNA form, the CDR3 reads TGTGCCAGCAGCCATTCCGTCGCGGGGGATTACATTCAGTACTTC. Translation gives CASSHSVAGDYIQYF.

The table lists this clone with a few counts. The J gene is TRBJ2-7, the V gene TRBV6-1; D not certain. CDR1 MNHNS and CDR2 SASEGT come from the germline V gene. V was shortened by 6 bases and J by 1 base, with 10 bases between the two germline ends. This CDR3 contains 13 residues. In nucleotides, the CDR3 is TGTGCCAGCAGCCGCGCCGTTTCCTACGAGCAGTACTTC. It translates to CASSRAVSYEQYF.

The CDR3 DNA follows: TGTGCCAGCAGCTTGGGCACCGGGCCGCAAGAGACCCAGTACTTC. This encodes CASSLGTGPQETQYF. The chain is built from TRBV7-3 and TRBJ2-5; D is uncertain. Germline V gives CDR1 SGHTA, CDR2 FQGTGA. The CDR3 covers 15 residues. The V and J ends lost 3 bases and 2 bases respectively, with 13 bases between them.

The CDR3 DNA reads TGTGCCAGCAGCCTTAGCGGGGCCTCCTACGAGCAGTACTTC. It codes for CASSLSGASYEQYF. The V gene is TRBV5-6, the J gene TRBJ2-7; 8 positions match TRBD2. The CDR3 length is 14 residues. Trimming took 4 bases from V and 0 from J; bases not matched to a gene: 3. Germline assignment: CDR1 SGHDT and CDR2 YYEEEE.

This chain uses TRBV4-3 with TRBJ2-4; either TRBD1 or TRBD2 may supply D (5 bases each). Germline CDR1 reads LGHNA; CDR2 reads YSLEER. This CDR3 spans 15 amino acids. The V end was cut by 1 base, the J end by 5 bases, with 12 bases between. The CDR3 region has the DNA TGCGCCAGCAGCCAAGTGGGCACGGGGCAAAACATTCAGTACTTC. Its protein product is CASSQVGTGQNIQYF.

In its sample, this clone was seen once. This chain links TRBV29-1 with TRBJ2-6; 7 bases fit TRBD1. Losses at the gene ends were 4 bases for V and 0 bases for J; bases not matched to a gene: 12. The V gene's germline CDR1 is SQVTM and CDR2 ANQGSEA. The length of the CDR3 is 18 residues. CDR3 in DNA: TGCAGCGTTGGGGACAGTTTTCTCTCTCTCTCTGGGGCCAACGTCCTGACTTTC. The encoded protein is CSVGDSFLSLSGANVLTF. Full variable domain (remainder filled in from reference TRBV29-1 and TRBJ2-6): SAVISQKPSRDICQRGTSLTIQCQVDSQVTMMFWYRQQPGQSLTLIATANQGSEATYESGFVIDKFPISRPNLTFSTLTVSNMSPEDSSIYLCSVGDSFLSLSGANVLTFGAGSRLTVL.